Shown below are 17 T cell receptor beta chains from a single sample sequenced in a study of blood T cell repertoires in COVID-19. TCRdb's copy holds only in-frame clones and misses some; the assay was immunoSEQ multiplex PCR. The sample records around 300,000 clones, over 75% being singletons. The specimen sequenced was PBMCs or T cells enriched from blood (not recorded which). Source of these receptors: a woman under 30 who had recovered from COVID-19.

This rearrangement joins TRBV4-2 to TRBJ2-3, with TRBD1 identical over 12 bases. There are 19 residues in the CDR3. CDR1 is LGHNA, CDR2 YNFKEQ, per germline. J gave up 6 bases and V 4 bases, and 17 bases lay outside the gene matches. The chain's CDR3 is CASSRQLMGQGAAADTQYF. The CDR3 DNA is TGTGCCAGCAGCCGCCAGCTGATGGGACAGGGGGCTGCGGCGGATACGCAGTATTTT.

V gene TRBV28 combines with J gene TRBJ1-5; a weak D match, TRBD1 (6 bases). CDR1 and CDR2 (germline): MDHEN, SYDVKM. With 5 bases removed from V and 4 bases from J, the gap between germline ends came to 15 bases. CDR3 length: 15 residues. The CDR3 protein is CASSAPDSRNQPQHF. The CDR3 coding sequence is TGTGCCAGCAGTGCTCCGGACAGCCGGAATCAGCCCCAGCATTTT. The complete variable domain, with remaining parts taken from reference TRBV28 and TRBJ1-5, reads DVKVTQSSRYLVKRTGEKVFLECVQDMDHENMFWYRQDPGLGLRLIYFSYDVKMKEKGDIPEGYSVSREKKERFSLILESASTNQTSMYLCASSAPDSRNQPQHFGDGTRLSIL.

The chain uses TRBV7-8 and TRBJ1-6, with 9 bases matching TRBD1. CDR3 length: 17 residues. The J segment lost 7 bases and the V segment lost 1 base, leaving 8 bases of the junction unmatched. Germline CDR1 and CDR2: SGHVS and FQNEAQ. The CDR3 bases are TGTGCCAGCAGCTTAGGGCCACGAACAGGGGGCAATTCACCCCTCCACTTT. Translated: CASSLGPRTGGNSPLHF.

The gene calls are TRBV6-4 and TRBJ1-5; D ambiguous. The germline gives CDR1 MRHNA, CDR2 SNTAGT. This CDR3 has 12 amino acids. V was trimmed by 5 bases and J by 7 bases, leaving 9 bases between them. CDR3 bases: TGTGCCAGCAGTAAGAGGAAGCAGCCCCAGCATTTT. Translating it yields CASSKRKQPQHF.

The chain links TRBV5-4 to TRBJ2-3, with 8 bases lining up with TRBD2. V dropped 3 bases and J dropped 8; count of bases not matched to a gene: 8. There are 14 residues in the CDR3. The germline V gene has CDR1 SGHNT and CDR2 YYREEE (reference sequence). As DNA, the CDR3 is TGTGCCAGCAGCTCCGGGACTAGACGGGGTACGCAGTATTTT. As protein: CASSSGTRRGTQYF.

The sample holds one count of this clone. The V gene is TRBV21-1, the J gene TRBJ2-5; no check of the table's D call, TRBD2, against the DNA was made. TRBV21-1 corresponds to a pseudogene. The CDR3 extends over 16 amino acids. CDR3 in DNA: TGTGCCAGCAGCAAAGGCCGTCAGCGGGGTAAAGAGACCCAGTACTTC. This gives the protein CASSKGRQRGKETQYF.

The chain uses TRBV3-1 (or the pseudogene TRBV3-2) and TRBJ1-5; D is uncertain. The CDR3 sequence is 13 residues long. Trimming cost V 0 bases and J 9 bases, with 9 bases left between them. In germline, CDR1 is LGHDT, CDR2 YNNKEL (reference sequence). CDR3 in DNA: TGTGCCAGCAGCCAAGATAGCGGCCGGCCCCAGCATTTT. Translated: CASSQDSGRPQHF.

The genes are TRBV27 and TRBJ1-4; D is ambiguous. The V end was cut by 3 bases, the J end by 8 bases, with 10 bases between. The CDR3 loop spans 13 amino acids. Per germline, CDR1 MNHEY and CDR2 SMNVEV (reference sequence). CDR3 region: CASSLRSWEKLFF. The CDR3, as DNA: TGTGCCAGCAGTTTGAGGTCGTGGGAAAAACTGTTTTTT.

This rearrangement joins TRBV5-1 to TRBJ1-1; maybe TRBD1 (6 bases). Looked up from germline, CDR1 is SGHRS and CDR2 is YFSETQ. The CDR3 is made up of 14 amino acids. V lost 4 bases and J 0 bases, leaving 10 bases between the germline ends. This CDR3 is CASSADSLNTEAFF. CDR3 bases: TGCGCCAGCAGCGCGGACAGCCTGAACACTGAAGCTTTCTTT.

The chain carries TRBV6-1 and TRBJ2-3; 7 bases are a match to TRBD2. Germline loops: CDR1 MNHNS, CDR2 SASEGT. The J segment lost 2 bases and the V segment lost 0 bases, leaving 2 bases of the junction unmatched. The CDR3 totals 15 residues. This chain's CDR3 is CASSEALAATDTQYF. The CDR3 DNA follows: TGTGCCAGCAGTGAAGCGCTAGCGGCCACAGATACGCAGTATTTT.

The chain recombines TRBV9 with TRBJ1-5; 9 bases match TRBD1. Losses at the gene ends were 3 bases for V and 3 bases for J; bases not matched to a gene: 4. Germline CDR1 reads SGDLS; CDR2 reads YYNGEE. This CDR3 region has 15 residues. The CDR3 sequence is CASSAGTGPNQPQHF. CDR3 nucleotide sequence: TGTGCCAGCAGCGCCGGGACAGGGCCCAATCAGCCCCAGCATTTT.

V is TRBV10-3 and J is TRBJ2-1, with 8 nucleotides matching TRBD2. This CDR3 is built from 13 residues. The germline V gene encodes CDR1 ENHRY and CDR2 SYGVKD. The V gene end was trimmed by 11 bases and the J gene end by 5 bases; junction bases not matched to a gene: 8. The CDR3 loop is CAVRGGGDNEQFF. The CDR3 coding sequence is TGTGCCGTTCGGGGGGGCGGTGACAATGAGCAGTTCTTC.

The CDR3 DNA follows: TGTGCCAGCAGTGAAATCGGGGGGCGCGGTGAGCAGTTCTTC. It translates to CASSEIGGRGEQFF. The gene calls are TRBV6-1 and TRBJ2-1, with D perhaps TRBD2 (7 bases). The CDR3 is 14 amino acids. The V end was cut by 2 bases, the J end by 9 bases, with 14 bases between. Looked up from germline, CDR1 is MNHNS and CDR2 is SASEGT.

The CDR3 nucleotides read TGTGCCAGCAGCCGTCTAGGGGACAGAAGAAAACAGCCCCAGCATTTT. Protein sequence: CASSRLGDRRKQPQHF. V usage is TRBV21-1 and J usage is TRBJ1-5; TRBD1 is the table's D call, not checked against the DNA. TRBV21-1 is an annotated pseudogene. The CDR3 has 16 amino acids.

V gene TRBV10-3 combines with J gene TRBJ2-5, with TRBD1 identical over 8 bases. The CDR3 has 14 residues. From germline, CDR1 is ENHRY and CDR2 SYGVKD. J lost 2 bases, V lost 6 bases, and 5 bases had no gene match. CDR3 coding DNA: TGTGCCATCAGCCCGACAGGGGTTCAAGAGACCCAGTACTTC. Its protein product is CAISPTGVQETQYF.

V usage is TRBV7-9 and J usage is TRBJ1-1; D possibly corresponds to TRBD1 (5 bases). The V end was cut by 5 bases, the J end by 10 bases, with 11 bases between. Germline V gene data show CDR1 as SEHNR and CDR2 as FQNEAQ (reference sequence). CDR3 length: 11 amino acids. The CDR3 reads CASSRGDVAFF. In DNA form, the CDR3 reads TGTGCCAGCAGCCGGGGGGACGTAGCTTTCTTT.

The gene calls are TRBV11-2 and TRBJ1-5; no clear D. CDR1 and CDR2 (germline): SGHAT, FQNNGV. This CDR3 is built from 14 residues. Between the trimmed V and J ends, which lost 3 bases and 2 bases, there was a span of 8 bases. The CDR3 DNA sequence: TGTGCCAGCAGCTTTGGGAGAGGCAATCAGCCCCAGCATTTT. It encodes CASSFGRGNQPQHF.